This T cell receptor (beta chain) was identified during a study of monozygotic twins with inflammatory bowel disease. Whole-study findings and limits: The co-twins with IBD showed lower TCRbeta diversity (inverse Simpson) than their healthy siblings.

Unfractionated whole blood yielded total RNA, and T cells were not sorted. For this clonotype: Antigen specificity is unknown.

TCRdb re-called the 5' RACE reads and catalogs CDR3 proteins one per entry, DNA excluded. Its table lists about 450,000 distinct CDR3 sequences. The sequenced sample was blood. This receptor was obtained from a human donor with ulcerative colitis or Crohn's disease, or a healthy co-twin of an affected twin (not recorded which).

The CDR3 sequence is CSVGGGRNTEAFF. The rearrangement joins TRBV29-1 to TRBJ1-1; the D call of TRBD1 rests on TCRdb alone, since no DNA is present to check it. The CDR3 is 13 residues long. The germline V gene has CDR1 SQVTM and CDR2 ANQGSEA.